The present T cell receptor (beta chain) was sequenced within a study of glioma-infiltrating T cells. This clonotype was seen more than once but under ten times. The antigen is undetermined. Study-wide results and caveats: CDR3 overlap between tissue and blood was very small. Above-expected tissue-blood divergence occurred in all gliomas, most in low-grade ones.

TCR alpha and beta CDR3 regions were amplified from RNA using iRepertoire nested multiplex PCR. One entry per CDR3 protein, called by TCRdb with MiXCR from the multiplex PCR reads. The table lists roughly 200,000 distinct CDR3 sequences, 32% of them singletons. The CDR3 runs 18 residues. Germline V gives CDR1 SGHVS, CDR2 FQNEAQ. Germline trimming cut 1 base from V and 4 bases from J; bases unmatched to any gene: 9. This clonotype originated in a human donor with low-grade glioma or glioblastoma, undergoing nonglioma brain surgery, or in good health (not recorded which). The chain couples TRBV7-8 to TRBJ2-5, with 13 bases identical to TRBD2. Sequencing was carried out using glioma tissue, nonneoplastic brain tissue, or PBMCs (not recorded which). CDR3 loop: CASSLEATSGRASETQYF. For the CDR3, the DNA is TGTGCCAGCAGCTTAGAAGCCACTAGCGGGAGGGCCTCAGAGACCCAGTACTTC.